One sample yielded the 22 T cell receptor beta chains listed below, sequenced in a study of radiotherapy plus CTLA-4 blockade in lung cancer. Libraries were prepared by immunoSEQ multiplex PCR; TCRdb keeps only in-frame clonotypes and omits some of them. The sample has about 62,000 clones, 76% seen once; the top ten hold 2.5% to 3%. This specimen consisted of peripheral blood, obtained from a patient treated with radiotherapy plus ipilimumab. Every receptor here comes from a human donor with non-small cell lung cancer who had a complete response to radiotherapy plus ipilimumab.

The rearrangement uses TRBV28 and TRBJ1-4, with 8 bases matching TRBD1. The germline V gene encodes CDR1 MDHEN and CDR2 SYDVKM. Trimming took 6 bases from V and 5 from J; bases not matched to a gene: 8. The CDR3 length is 15 residues. CDR3 DNA: TGTGCCAGCAGCCCGGGGGACAGGACAAATGAAAAACTGTTTTTT. It is translated as CASSPGDRTNEKLFF.

The chain employs TRBV28 and TRBJ1-5; a possible D gene is TRBD1 (6 bases). The CDR3 extends over 12 amino acids. Germline CDR1 and CDR2: MDHEN and SYDVKM. Deletions cut 3 bases from V and 11 bases from J, with 11 bases between. CDR3 sequence: CASSLLKGAQHF. DNA for the CDR3: TGTGCCAGCAGTTTGCTCAAGGGGGCCCAGCATTTT.

The V call is TRBV4-3, the J call TRBJ1-3; D remains ambiguous. The germline CDR1 and CDR2 sequences are LGHNA and YSLEER. V lost 1 base to trimming and J lost 11 bases, with 12 bases between them. The CDR3 loop spans 13 amino acids. The CDR3 sequence: CASSQVSGIPIYF. The CDR3 DNA reads as TGCGCCAGCAGCCAAGTCAGCGGTATTCCCATATATTTT.

The chain uses TRBV4-3 and TRBJ1-1; D is possibly TRBD1 (5 bases). Germline values: CDR1 LGHNA, CDR2 YSLEER. The CDR3 is 15 amino acids. V was pared by 0 bases and J by 5 bases, with 13 bases between. The CDR3: CASSQDHGGSTEAFF. CDR3 DNA: TGCGCCAGCAGCCAAGATCATGGGGGGAGTACTGAAGCTTTCTTT.

In this sample, this clone turned up once. DNA of the CDR3: TGTGCCTGGGGAGATACGGTGACTTACTACGAGCAGTACTTC. It translates to CAWGDTVTYYEQYF. The rearrangement links TRBV30 to TRBJ2-7, with no clear D. With 5 bases removed from V and 3 bases from J, the gap between germline ends came to 17 bases. The CDR3 spans 14 residues. Germline CDR1 reads GTSNPN; CDR2 reads SVGIG (reference sequence).

The chain carries TRBV28 and TRBJ1-1, with D perhaps matching TRBD1 (6 bases). Germline V CDR1 and CDR2: MDHEN, SYDVKM. This CDR3 contains 13 residues. The ends were cut back, 7 bases at V and 6 bases at J, with 15 bases in the middle. The CDR3 loop reads CASIGQIGPEAFF. The CDR3 region has the DNA TGTGCCAGCATCGGACAGATCGGACCTGAAGCTTTCTTT.

The chain combines TRBV7-8 with TRBJ2-5; D perhaps matches TRBD2 (6 bases). From germline, CDR1 is SGHVS and CDR2 FQNEAQ. With 1 base removed from V and 11 bases from J, the gap between germline ends came to 17 bases. The CDR3 extends over 14 amino acids. Written as DNA, the CDR3 is TGTGCCAGCAGCTTAGGTCGGCGGGGTGGAGAGCAGTACTTC. It is translated as CASSLGRRGGEQYF.

This clone was counted between two and nine times. The CDR3 nucleotides read TGTGCCAGCAGCCTGCGGCAGAGCACAGATACGCAGTATTTT. Residues: CASSLRQSTDTQYF. The rearrangement links TRBV7-2 to TRBJ2-3; no definite D call. CDR1 is SGHTA, CDR2 FQGNSA, per germline. This CDR3 spans 14 amino acids. Trimming pared 5 bases from V and 0 bases from J, leaving 9 bases between.

The chain couples TRBV5-6 to TRBJ2-7, with 10 bases fitting TRBD2. Trimming at V came to 5 bases and at J to 3 bases, leaving 5 bases not matched to a gene. CDR3 size: 14 residues. Germline V gives CDR1 SGHDT, CDR2 YYEEEE. CDR3 protein: CASRRAGGVYEQYF. Written as DNA, the CDR3 is TGTGCCAGCAGACGAGCGGGGGGGGTCTACGAGCAGTACTTC.

CDR3 loop: CASSDSSQGAAYGYTF. The CDR3 coding sequence is TGTGCCAGCAGTGATAGTTCGCAGGGGGCGGCCTATGGCTACACCTTC. The chain links TRBV2 to TRBJ1-2, with 8 bases that match TRBD1. The germline V gene encodes CDR1 SNHLY and CDR2 FYNNEI. The CDR3 runs to 16 residues. The J segment lost 4 bases and the V segment lost 3 bases, leaving 10 bases of the junction unmatched.

The chain is built from TRBV7-6 and TRBJ2-1; D possibly corresponds to TRBD1 (5 bases). CDR3 size: 14 residues. CDR1 SGHVS and CDR2 FNYEAQ come from the germline V gene. V lost 0 bases, J lost 7 bases, and 10 bases lay in between. CDR3 amino acids: CASSLAGLGNEQFF. The CDR3 region has the DNA TGTGCCAGCAGCTTAGCGGGGCTTGGGAATGAGCAGTTCTTC.

The chain joins TRBV5-6 to TRBJ2-7, with D unclear. This CDR3 has 13 amino acids. V was trimmed by 0 bases and J by 3 bases, leaving 7 bases between them. Germline V gene data show CDR1 as SGHDT and CDR2 as YYEEEE. The DNA for the CDR3 is TGTGCCAGCAGCTTGGGGAGCCACTACGAGCAGTACTTC. The encoded protein is CASSLGSHYEQYF.

The rearrangement links TRBV11-2 to TRBJ1-2; 7 positions agree with TRBD1. V was clipped by 10 bases and J by 4 bases; unmatched bases: 15. CDR3 size: 15 residues. The V gene's germline CDR1 is SGHAT and CDR2 FQNNGV. The CDR3 loop reads CATKPARQGSYGYTF. Written as DNA, the CDR3 is TGTGCCACCAAGCCCGCCCGACAGGGATCCTATGGCTACACCTTC.

Written as DNA, the CDR3 is TGTGCCAGCGGGGGGGCTGATTCAAATGAGCAGTTCTTC. It yields the protein CASGGADSNEQFF. The chain carries TRBV6-1 and TRBJ2-1; TRBD2 might be the D (7 bases). The CDR3 covers 13 residues. Germline assignment: CDR1 MNHNS and CDR2 SASEGT. V was trimmed by 8 bases and J by 7 bases, leaving 15 bases between them.

The gene calls are TRBV18 and TRBJ2-5; D call uncertain. The V gene's germline CDR1 is KGHSH and CDR2 LQKENI. This CDR3 is 13 amino acids long. Trimming took 3 bases from V and 1 from J, leaving 6 bases between them. As DNA, the CDR3 is TGTGCCAGCTCACCCCGGTCCCAAGAGACCCAGTACTTC. Translated, it gives CASSPRSQETQYF.

This chain connects TRBV7-6 to TRBJ2-7, with 8 bases lining up with TRBD2. The CDR3 runs to 12 residues. Unmatched junction bases numbered 8, after V lost 4 bases and J lost 12 bases. The germline V gene encodes CDR1 SGHVS and CDR2 FNYEAQ. The CDR3: CASSSQAGVVYF. In DNA, the CDR3 is TGTGCCAGCAGCTCACAAGCGGGAGTGGTGTACTTC.

This clone was counted a few times. The V gene is TRBV28, the J gene TRBJ1-4; 7 nucleotides align to TRBD1. This CDR3 has 14 residues. Germline lookup yields CDR1 MDHEN and CDR2 SYDVKM. V dropped 5 bases and J dropped 10; count of bases not matched to a gene: 10. The CDR3 region is CASSLQGSQGKLFF. The CDR3 DNA is TGTGCCAGCAGTCTACAGGGGTCTCAGGGAAAACTGTTTTTT. The variable domain in full, completed from reference TRBV28 and TRBJ1-4, reads DVKVTQSSRYLVKRTGEKVFLECVQDMDHENMFWYRQDPGLGLRLIYFSYDVKMKEKGDIPEGYSVSREKKERFSLILESASTNQTSMYLCASSLQGSQGKLFFGSGTQLSVL.

The chain employs TRBV2 and TRBJ1-6; D gene unclear. This CDR3 has 13 residues. Trimming took 5 bases from V and 10 from J, leaving 12 bases between them. Germline loops: CDR1 SNHLY, CDR2 FYNNEI. CDR3 DNA sequence: TGTGCCAGCAGTCCCCGGGAGGTCTCACCCCTCCACTTT. This codes for CASSPREVSPLHF.

This chain connects TRBV5-6 to TRBJ2-7, with D possibly TRBD2 on 5 matching bases. Trimming left V 4 bases short and J 3 bases short, with 5 bases between. Germline V CDR1 and CDR2: SGHDT, YYEEEE. This CDR3 comprises 11 residues. CDR3: CASSDYYEQYF. The CDR3, as DNA: TGTGCCAGCAGCGACTACTACGAGCAGTACTTC.

The DNA for the CDR3 is TGTGCCAGCATGACTAGTCTCCATGAGCAGTTCTTC. This encodes CASMTSLHEQFF. This chain links TRBV6-6 with TRBJ2-1, with D perhaps matching TRBD2 (6 bases). Trimming left V 7 bases short and J 8 bases short, with 12 bases between. CDR3 size: 12 residues. Germline loops: CDR1 MNHNY, CDR2 SVGAGI (reference sequence).

This sequence joins TRBV19 and TRBJ2-5, with 7 nucleotides matching TRBD1. The DNA end is a closer match to TRBJ2-7, so the J assignment may be wrong. Germline V gives CDR1 LNHDA, CDR2 SQIVND (reference sequence). CDR3 length: 13 residues. CDR3: CASSQQGNYEQYF. As DNA, the CDR3 is TGTGCCAGTAGTCAACAGGGGAACTACGAGCAGTACTTC.

The V call is TRBV30, the J call TRBJ2-5, with D possibly TRBD2 on 6 matching bases. V shed 0 bases and J shed 5 bases, with 19 bases lying between them. Germline lookup yields CDR1 GTSNPN and CDR2 SVGIG (reference sequence). The CDR3 consists of 16 residues. The DNA for the CDR3 is TGTGCCTGGAGTGTACGAGGGTCCGGGAGTCGGGAGACCCAGTACTTC. It specifies CAWSVRGSGSRETQYF.